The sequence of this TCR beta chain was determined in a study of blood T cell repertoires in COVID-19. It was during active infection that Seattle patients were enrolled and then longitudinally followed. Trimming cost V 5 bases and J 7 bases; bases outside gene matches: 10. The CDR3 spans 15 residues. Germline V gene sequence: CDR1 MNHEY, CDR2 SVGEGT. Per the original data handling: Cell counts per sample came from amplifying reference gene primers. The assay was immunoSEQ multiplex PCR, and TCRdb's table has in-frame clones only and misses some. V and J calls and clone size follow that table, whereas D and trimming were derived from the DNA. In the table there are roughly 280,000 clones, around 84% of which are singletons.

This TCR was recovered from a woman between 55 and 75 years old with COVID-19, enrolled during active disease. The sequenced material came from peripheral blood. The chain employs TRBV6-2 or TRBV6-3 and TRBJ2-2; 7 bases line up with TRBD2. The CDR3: CASSAPGSGIGELFF. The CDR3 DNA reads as TGTGCCAGCAGTGCCCCGGGAAGCGGGATCGGGGAGCTGTTTTTT.